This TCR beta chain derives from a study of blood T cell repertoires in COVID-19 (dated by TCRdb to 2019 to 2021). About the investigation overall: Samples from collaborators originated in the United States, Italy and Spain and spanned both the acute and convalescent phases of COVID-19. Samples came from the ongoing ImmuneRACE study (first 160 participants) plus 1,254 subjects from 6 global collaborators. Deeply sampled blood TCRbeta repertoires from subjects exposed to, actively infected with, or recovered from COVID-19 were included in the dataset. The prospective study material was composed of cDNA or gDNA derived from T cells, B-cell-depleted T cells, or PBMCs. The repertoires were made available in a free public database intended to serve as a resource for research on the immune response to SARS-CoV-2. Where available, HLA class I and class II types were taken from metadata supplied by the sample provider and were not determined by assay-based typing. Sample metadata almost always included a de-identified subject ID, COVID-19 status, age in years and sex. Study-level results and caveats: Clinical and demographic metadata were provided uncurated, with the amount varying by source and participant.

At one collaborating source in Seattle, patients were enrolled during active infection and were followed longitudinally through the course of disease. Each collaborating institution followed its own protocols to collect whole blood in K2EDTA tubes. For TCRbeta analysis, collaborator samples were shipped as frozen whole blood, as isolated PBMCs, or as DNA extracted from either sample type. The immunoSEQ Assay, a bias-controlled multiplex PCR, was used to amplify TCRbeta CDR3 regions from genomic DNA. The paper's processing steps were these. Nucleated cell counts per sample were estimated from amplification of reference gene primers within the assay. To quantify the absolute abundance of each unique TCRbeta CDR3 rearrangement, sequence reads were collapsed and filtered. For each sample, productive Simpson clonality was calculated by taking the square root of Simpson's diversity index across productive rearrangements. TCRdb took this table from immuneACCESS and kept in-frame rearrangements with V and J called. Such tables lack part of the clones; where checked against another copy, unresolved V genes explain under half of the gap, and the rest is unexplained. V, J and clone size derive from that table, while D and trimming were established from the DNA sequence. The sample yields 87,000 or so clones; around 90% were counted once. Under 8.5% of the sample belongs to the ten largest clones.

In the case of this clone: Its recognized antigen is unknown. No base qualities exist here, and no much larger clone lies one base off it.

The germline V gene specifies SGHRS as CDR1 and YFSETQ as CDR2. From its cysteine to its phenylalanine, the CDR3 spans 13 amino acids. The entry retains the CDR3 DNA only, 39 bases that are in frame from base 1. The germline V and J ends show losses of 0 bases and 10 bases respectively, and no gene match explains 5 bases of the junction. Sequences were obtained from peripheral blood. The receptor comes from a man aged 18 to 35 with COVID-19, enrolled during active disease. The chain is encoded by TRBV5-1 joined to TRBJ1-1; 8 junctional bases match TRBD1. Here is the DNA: TGCGCCAGCAGCTTGGACCGACAGGGGAGAGCTTTCTTT. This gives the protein CASSLDRQGRAFF.